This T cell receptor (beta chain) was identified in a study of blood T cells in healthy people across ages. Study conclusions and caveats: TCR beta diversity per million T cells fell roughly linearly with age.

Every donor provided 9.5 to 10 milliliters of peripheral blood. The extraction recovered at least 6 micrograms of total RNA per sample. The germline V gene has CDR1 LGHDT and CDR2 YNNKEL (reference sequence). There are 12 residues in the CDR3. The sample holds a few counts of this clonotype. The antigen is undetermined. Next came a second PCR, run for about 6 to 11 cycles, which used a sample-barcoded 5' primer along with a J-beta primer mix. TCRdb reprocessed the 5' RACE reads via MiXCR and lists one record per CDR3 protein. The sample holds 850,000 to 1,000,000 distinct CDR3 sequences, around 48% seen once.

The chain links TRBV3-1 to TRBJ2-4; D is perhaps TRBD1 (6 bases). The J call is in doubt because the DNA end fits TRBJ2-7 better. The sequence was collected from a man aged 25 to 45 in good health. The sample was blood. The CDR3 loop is CASTPGTPEQYF. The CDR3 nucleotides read TGTGCCAGCACCCCGGGGACACCCGAGCAGTACTTC.